This T cell receptor (beta chain) was found in a study of blood T cell repertoires in COVID-19. In the study overall: Donors in the United States, Italy and Spain gave samples during acute or convalescent COVID-19. PBMCs, B-cell-depleted T cells, or T cells were the source of the cDNA or gDNA that made up the material.

In the authors' workflow: Amplification with reference gene primers provided the estimates of nucleated cell counts. Data came from immunoSEQ multiplex PCR; TCRdb stores just in-frame clones and leaves some out. Clone size and the V and J calls come from that table; the DNA yielded D and trimming. The sample shows 310,000 or so clones, around 90% of them seen only once. The specimen sequenced was peripheral blood. This sequence originates from a man aged 65-85 years with acute or convalescent COVID-19.

The CDR3 here is CASSLGQGAHGTDTQYF. DNA for the CDR3: TGCGCCAGCAGCTTGGGACAGGGGGCGCACGGCACAGATACGCAGTATTTT. This sequence joins TRBV4-1 and TRBJ2-3; 12 nucleotides match TRBD1. V trimming: 5 bases; J trimming: 1 base; junction bases outside the gene matches: 7. Germline V gene data show CDR1 as MGHRA and CDR2 as YSYEKL. CDR3 size: 17 residues.